The table lists the clone carrying this T cell receptor (beta chain) with a count of one. This entry is derived from a study of CD8 T cells in Susac syndrome. Random hexamers were used to reverse transcribe an amount of roughly 0.45 to 1 ug RNA. One entry per CDR3 protein, called by TCRdb with MiXCR from the immunoSEQ multiplex PCR reads. The repertoire holds 150,000 to 200,000 distinct CDR3 sequences, approximately 94% seen once, with less than 0.12% in the top ten. Germline CDR1 and CDR2: DFQATT and SNEGSKA (reference sequence). This CDR3 is 11 amino acids long. V was cut by 4 bases and J by 8 bases, with 10 bases left in between. Sequencing of TCR beta covered CD8+ and CD4+ T cells obtained from blood. Matched for age and sex, the controls were healthy donors. The TEMRA cells underwent FACS enrichment, while the CD8+ and CD4+ T cells underwent negative isolation.

V usage is TRBV20-1 and J usage is TRBJ2-3; possibly TRBD2 for D (5 bases). This TCR derives from a human donor in good health. The sequenced sample was CD4+ T cells from PBMCs. The CDR3 nucleotides are TGCAGTGCTACCTCGGGGAGTACGCAGTATTTT. Translated: CSATSGSTQYF.